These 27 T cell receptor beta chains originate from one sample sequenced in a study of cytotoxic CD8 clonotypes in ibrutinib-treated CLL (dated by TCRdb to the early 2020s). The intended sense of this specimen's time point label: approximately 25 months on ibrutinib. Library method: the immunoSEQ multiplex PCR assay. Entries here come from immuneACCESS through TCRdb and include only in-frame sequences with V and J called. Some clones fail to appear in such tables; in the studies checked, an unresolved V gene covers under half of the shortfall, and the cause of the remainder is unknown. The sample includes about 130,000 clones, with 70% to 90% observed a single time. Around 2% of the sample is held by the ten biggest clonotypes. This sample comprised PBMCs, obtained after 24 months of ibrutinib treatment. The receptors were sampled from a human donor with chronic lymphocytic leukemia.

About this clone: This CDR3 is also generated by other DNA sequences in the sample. The CDR3 sequence: CASSRSTDTQYF. CDR3 nucleotides: TGTGCCAGCAGCCGCTCCACAGATACGCAGTATTTT. The chain couples TRBV7-9 to TRBJ2-3; the D is unclear. Per the germline V gene, CDR1 is SEHNR and CDR2 is FQNEAQ (reference sequence). CDR3 length equals 12 residues. V was pared by 5 bases and J by 2 bases, with 5 bases between.

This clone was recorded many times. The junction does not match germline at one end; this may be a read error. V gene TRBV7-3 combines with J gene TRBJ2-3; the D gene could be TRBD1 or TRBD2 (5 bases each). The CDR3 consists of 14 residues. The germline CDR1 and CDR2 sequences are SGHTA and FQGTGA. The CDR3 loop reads CASSPGTSTYTQYF. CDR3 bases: TGTGCCAGCAGCCCAGGGACCAGCACATATACGCAGTATTTT.

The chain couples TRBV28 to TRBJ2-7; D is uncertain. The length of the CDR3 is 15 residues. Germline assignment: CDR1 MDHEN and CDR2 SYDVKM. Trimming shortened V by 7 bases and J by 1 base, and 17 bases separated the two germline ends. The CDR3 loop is CASTPEWARSYEQYF. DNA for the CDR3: TGTGCCAGCACCCCTGAGTGGGCTAGATCCTACGAGCAGTACTTC.

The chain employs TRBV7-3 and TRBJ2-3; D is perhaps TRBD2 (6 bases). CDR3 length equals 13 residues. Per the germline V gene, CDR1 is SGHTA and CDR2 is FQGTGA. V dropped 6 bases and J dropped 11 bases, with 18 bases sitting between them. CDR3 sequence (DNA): TGTGCCAGCAGTCCCCGGGGCGGGGAAGGGCAGTATTTT. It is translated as CASSPRGGEGQYF.

In DNA, the CDR3 is TGTGCCAGCAGTCTACTAGCGGGGTCCTACAATGAGCAGTTCTTC. Protein product: CASSLLAGSYNEQFF. The J gene is TRBJ2-1, the V gene TRBV27; 10 bases are shared with TRBD2. With V trimmed by 5 bases and J by 1 base, 2 bases remained unmatched. CDR3 size: 15 residues. Germline CDR1 MNHEY, CDR2 SMNVEV (reference sequence).

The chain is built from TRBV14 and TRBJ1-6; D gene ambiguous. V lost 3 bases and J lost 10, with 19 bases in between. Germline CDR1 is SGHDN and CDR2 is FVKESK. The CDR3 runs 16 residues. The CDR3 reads CASSQDQSISSSPLHF. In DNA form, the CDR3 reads TGTGCCAGCAGCCAGGACCAAAGCATCAGTTCGTCACCCCTCCACTTT.

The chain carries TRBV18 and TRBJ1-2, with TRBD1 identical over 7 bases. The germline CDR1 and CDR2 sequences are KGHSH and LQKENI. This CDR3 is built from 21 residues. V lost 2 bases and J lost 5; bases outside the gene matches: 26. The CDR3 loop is CASSPFDQGGSANRSPYGYTF. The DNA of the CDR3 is TGTGCCAGCTCACCATTCGATCAGGGGGGTTCCGCCAATAGGAGCCCGTATGGCTACACCTTC. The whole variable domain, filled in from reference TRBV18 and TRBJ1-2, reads NAGVMQNPRHLVRRRGQEARLRCSPMKGHSHVYWYRQLPEEGLKFMVYLQKENIIDESGMPKERFSAEFPKEGPSILRIQQVVRGDSAAYFCASSPFDQGGSANRSPYGYTFGSGTRLTVV.

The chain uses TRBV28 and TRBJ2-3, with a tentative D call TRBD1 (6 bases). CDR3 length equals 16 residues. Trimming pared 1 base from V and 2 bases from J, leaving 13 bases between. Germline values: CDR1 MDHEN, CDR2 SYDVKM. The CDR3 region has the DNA TGTGCCAGCAGTTTATTCGGGACACCCGACACAGATACGCAGTATTTT. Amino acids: CASSLFGTPDTDTQYF.

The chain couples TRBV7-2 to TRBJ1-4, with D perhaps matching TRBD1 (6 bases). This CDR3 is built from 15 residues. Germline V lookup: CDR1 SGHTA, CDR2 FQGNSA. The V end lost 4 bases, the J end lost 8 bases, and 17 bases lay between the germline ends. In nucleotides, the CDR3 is TGTGCCAGCAGCTCCAGGACGGGGGCGGGGGAAAAACTGTTTTTT. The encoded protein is CASSSRTGAGEKLFF. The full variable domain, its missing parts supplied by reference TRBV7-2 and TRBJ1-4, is GAGVSQSPSNKVTEKGKDVELRCDPISGHTALYWYRQSLGQGLEFLIYFQGNSAPDKSGLPSDRFSAERTGGSVSTLTIQRTQQEDSAVYLCASSSRTGAGEKLFFGSGTQLSVL.

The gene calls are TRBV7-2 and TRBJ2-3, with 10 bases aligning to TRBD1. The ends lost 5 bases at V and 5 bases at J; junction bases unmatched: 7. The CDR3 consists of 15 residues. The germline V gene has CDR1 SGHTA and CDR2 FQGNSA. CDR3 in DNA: TGTGCCAGCAGCCCAAGACAGGGGGCGGTAGATACGCAGTATTTT. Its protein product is CASSPRQGAVDTQYF.

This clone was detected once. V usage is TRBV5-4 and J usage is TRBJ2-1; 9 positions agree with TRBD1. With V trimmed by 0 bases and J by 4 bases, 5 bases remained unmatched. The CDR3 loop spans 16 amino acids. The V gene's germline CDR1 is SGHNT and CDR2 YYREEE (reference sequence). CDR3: CASSLAGTGNYNEQFF. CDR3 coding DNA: TGTGCCAGCAGCTTGGCCGGGACAGGGAATTACAATGAGCAGTTCTTC.

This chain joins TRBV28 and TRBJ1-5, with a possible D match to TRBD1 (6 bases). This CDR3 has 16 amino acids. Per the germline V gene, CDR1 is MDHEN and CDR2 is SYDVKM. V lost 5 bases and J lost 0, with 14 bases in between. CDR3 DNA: TGTGCCAGCAGTCTGGGACAAACGTATAGCAATCAGCCCCAGCATTTT. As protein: CASSLGQTYSNQPQHF. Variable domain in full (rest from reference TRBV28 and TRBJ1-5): DVKVTQSSRYLVKRTGEKVFLECVQDMDHENMFWYRQDPGLGLRLIYFSYDVKMKEKGDIPEGYSVSREKKERFSLILESASTNQTSMYLCASSLGQTYSNQPQHFGDGTRLSIL.

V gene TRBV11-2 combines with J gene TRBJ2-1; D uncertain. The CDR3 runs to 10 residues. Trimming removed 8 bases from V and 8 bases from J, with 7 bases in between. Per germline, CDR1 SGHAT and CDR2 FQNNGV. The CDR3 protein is CASGNYEQFF. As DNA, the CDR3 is TGTGCCAGCGGAAATTATGAGCAGTTCTTC.

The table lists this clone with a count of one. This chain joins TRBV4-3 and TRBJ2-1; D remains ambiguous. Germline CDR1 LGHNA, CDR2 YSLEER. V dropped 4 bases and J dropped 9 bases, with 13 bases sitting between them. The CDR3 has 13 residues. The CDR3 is CASSPLRLGEQFF. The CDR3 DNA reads TGCGCCAGCAGCCCACTGAGGTTGGGTGAGCAGTTCTTC.

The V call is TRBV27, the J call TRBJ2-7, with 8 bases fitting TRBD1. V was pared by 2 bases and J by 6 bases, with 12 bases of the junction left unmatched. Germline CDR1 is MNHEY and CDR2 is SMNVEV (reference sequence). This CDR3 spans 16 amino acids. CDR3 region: CASSLLTGALRGEQYF. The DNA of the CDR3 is TGTGCCAGCAGTTTACTGACAGGGGCCCTACGAGGCGAGCAGTACTTC.

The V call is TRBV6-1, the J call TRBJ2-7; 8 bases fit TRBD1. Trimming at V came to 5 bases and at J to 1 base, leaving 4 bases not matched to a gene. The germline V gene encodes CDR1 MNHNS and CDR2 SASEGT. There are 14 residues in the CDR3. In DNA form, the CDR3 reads TGTGCCAGCAGTTGGACAGGGTCATCCTACGAGCAGTACTTC. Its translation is CASSWTGSSYEQYF.

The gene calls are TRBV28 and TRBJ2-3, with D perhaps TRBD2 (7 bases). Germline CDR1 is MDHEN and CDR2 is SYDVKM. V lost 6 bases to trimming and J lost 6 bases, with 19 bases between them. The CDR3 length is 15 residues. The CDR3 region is CASRQRTGGGDTQYF. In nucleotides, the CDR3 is TGTGCCAGCAGACAAAGGACGGGGGGCGGGGATACGCAGTATTTT.

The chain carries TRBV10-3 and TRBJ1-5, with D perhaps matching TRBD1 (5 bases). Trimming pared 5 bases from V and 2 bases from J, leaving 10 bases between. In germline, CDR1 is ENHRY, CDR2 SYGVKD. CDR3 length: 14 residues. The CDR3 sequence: CAISRDAGNQPQHF. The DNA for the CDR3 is TGTGCCATCAGTCGGGACGCGGGCAATCAGCCCCAGCATTTT.

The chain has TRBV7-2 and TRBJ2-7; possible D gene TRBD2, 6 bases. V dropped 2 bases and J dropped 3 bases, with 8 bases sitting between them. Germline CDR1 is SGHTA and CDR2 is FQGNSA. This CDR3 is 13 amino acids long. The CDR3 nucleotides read TGTGCCAGCAGCTTACTAGCGAACTACGAGCAGTACTTC. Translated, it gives CASSLLANYEQYF.

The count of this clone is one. CDR3 sequence: CASSLRGEQYF. The CDR3 DNA sequence: TGTGCCAGCAGTTTACGGGGGGAGCAGTACTTC. This chain connects TRBV28 to TRBJ2-7; TRBD2 might be the D (6 bases). This CDR3 is 11 amino acids long. Germline-derived CDR1 and CDR2 are MDHEN and SYDVKM. The V end lost 2 bases, the J end lost 7 bases, and 6 bases lay between the germline ends. The variable domain in full, completed from reference TRBV28 and TRBJ2-7, reads DVKVTQSSRYLVKRTGEKVFLECVQDMDHENMFWYRQDPGLGLRLIYFSYDVKMKEKGDIPEGYSVSREKKERFSLILESASTNQTSMYLCASSLRGEQYFGPGTRLTVT.

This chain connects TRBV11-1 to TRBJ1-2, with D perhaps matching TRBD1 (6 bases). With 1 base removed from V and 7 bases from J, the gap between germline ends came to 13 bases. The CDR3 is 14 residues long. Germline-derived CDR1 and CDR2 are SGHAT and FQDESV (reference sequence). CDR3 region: CASSLGSDRSGYTF. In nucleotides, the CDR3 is TGTGCCAGCAGCTTAGGGTCCGACAGGAGTGGCTACACCTTC.

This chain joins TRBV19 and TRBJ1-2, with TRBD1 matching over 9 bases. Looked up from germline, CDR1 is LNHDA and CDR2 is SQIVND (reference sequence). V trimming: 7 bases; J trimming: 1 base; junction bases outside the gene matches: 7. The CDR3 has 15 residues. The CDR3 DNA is TGTGCCAGTACTTTCGAGACAGGGGGTAACTATGGCTACACCTTC. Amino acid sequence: CASTFETGGNYGYTF.

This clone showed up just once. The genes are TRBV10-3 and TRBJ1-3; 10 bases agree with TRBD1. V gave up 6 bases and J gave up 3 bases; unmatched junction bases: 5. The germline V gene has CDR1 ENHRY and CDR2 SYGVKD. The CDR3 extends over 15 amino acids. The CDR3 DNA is TGTGCCATCAGCCGGGACAGGGGAAGTGGAAACACCATATATTTT. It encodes CAISRDRGSGNTIYF.

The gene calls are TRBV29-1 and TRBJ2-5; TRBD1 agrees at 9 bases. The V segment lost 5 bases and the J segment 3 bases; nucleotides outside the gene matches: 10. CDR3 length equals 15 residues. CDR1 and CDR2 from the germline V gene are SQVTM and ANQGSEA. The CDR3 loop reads CSVSGTGFSEETQYF. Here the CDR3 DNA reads TGCAGCGTTTCCGGGACAGGGTTTTCCGAAGAGACCCAGTACTTC.

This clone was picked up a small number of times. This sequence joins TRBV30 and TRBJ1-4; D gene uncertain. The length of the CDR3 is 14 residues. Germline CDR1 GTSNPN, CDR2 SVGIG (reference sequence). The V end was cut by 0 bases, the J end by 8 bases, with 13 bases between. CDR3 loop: CAWSVRRVWEKLFF. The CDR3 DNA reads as TGTGCCTGGAGTGTACGTAGGGTTTGGGAAAAACTGTTTTTT.

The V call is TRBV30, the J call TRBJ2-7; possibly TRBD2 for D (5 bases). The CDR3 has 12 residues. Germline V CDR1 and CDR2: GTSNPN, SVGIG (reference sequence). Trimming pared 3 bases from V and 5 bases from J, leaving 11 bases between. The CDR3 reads CAWRRGFDEQYF. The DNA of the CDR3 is TGTGCCTGGAGACGGGGTTTTGACGAGCAGTACTTC.

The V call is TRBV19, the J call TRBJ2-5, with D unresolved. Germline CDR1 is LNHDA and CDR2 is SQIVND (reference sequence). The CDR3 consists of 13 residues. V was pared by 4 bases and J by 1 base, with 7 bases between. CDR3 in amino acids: CASSTTSQETQYF. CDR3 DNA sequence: TGTGCCAGTAGTACGACTTCCCAAGAGACCCAGTACTTC.